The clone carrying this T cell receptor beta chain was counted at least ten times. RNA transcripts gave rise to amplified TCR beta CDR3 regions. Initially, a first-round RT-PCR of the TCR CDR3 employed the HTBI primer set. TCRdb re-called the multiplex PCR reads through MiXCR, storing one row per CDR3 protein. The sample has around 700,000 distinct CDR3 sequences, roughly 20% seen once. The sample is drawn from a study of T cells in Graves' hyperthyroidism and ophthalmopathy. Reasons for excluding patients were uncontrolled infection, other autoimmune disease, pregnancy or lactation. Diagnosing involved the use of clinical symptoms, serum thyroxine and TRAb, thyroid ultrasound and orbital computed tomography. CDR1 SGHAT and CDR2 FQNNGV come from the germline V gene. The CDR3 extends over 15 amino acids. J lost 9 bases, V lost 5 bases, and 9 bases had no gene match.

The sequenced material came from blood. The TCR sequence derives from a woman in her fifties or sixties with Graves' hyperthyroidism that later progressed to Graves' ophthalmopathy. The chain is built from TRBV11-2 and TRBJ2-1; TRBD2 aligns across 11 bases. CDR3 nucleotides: TGTGCCAGCAGCCCCATAGCGGGGGGGCCGTCTGAGCAGTTCTTC. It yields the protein CASSPIAGGPSEQFF.